The 32 T cell receptor beta chains presented below share a single source sample, sequenced in a study of T cells in Graves' hyperthyroidism and ophthalmopathy. There were TCR beta CDR3 regions amplified from RNA transcripts. The HTBI primer set served for first-round RT-PCR of the TCR CDR3. TCRdb re-derived calls from the multiplex PCR reads in MiXCR, one entry per CDR3 protein. The sample lists around 560,000 distinct CDR3 sequences; approximately 15% were seen once. Sequencing was performed on blood. The source is a woman under 30 with Graves' hyperthyroidism.

In the case of this clonotype: It may be a read error: a sequence one base away is much more abundant. This chain links TRBV7-9 with TRBJ2-7; D possibly corresponds to TRBD2 (5 bases). From germline, CDR1 is SEHNR and CDR2 FQNEAQ (reference sequence). CDR3 size: 16 residues. DNA for the CDR3: TGTGCCAGCAGCTTACGGCGGGCTCCTACCTCCTACGAGCTGTACTTC. Amino acids: CASSLRRAPTSYELYF.

This clonotype was observed many times. The chain recombines TRBV2 with TRBJ2-2; weak D call: TRBD1 (6 bases). Germline CDR1 reads SNHLY; CDR2 reads FYNNEI. Trimming removed 6 bases at V and 7 bases at J, with 18 bases between. The length of the CDR3 is 15 residues. The CDR3, as DNA: TGTGCCAGCAGCAAAAACAGGGTCGGATTCGGGGAGCTGTTTTTT. This gives the protein CASSKNRVGFGELFF.

This clonotype was seen more than once but under ten times. The J gene is TRBJ2-3, the V gene TRBV24-1; 7 bases are a match to TRBD2. After removal of 4 bases from V and 2 bases from J, the junction contained 5 bases not matched to a gene. CDR1 KGHDR and CDR2 SFDVKD come from the germline V gene. The CDR3 is made up of 15 amino acids. The CDR3 region has the DNA TGTGCCACCAGTGAGGGGGGGTTCTCCACAGATACGCAGTATTTT. This codes for CATSEGGFSTDTQYF.

This clonotype was seen at least ten times. The V gene is TRBV13, the J gene TRBJ2-3, with 9 bases aligning to TRBD1. V shed 4 bases, J shed 7 bases, and the junction held 9 bases outside the gene matches. Per germline, CDR1 PRHDT and CDR2 FYEKMQ (reference sequence). This CDR3 has 15 residues. DNA of the CDR3: TGTGCCAGCAGCTCCGGGACAGGGAAGTTATATACGCAGTATTTT. It yields the protein CASSSGTGKLYTQYF.

This clonotype has a handful of counts. Given the absence of the conserved phenylalanine or tryptophan at the CDR3 end, a read error is likely. J is TRBJ1-2 and V is TRBV29-1; D not certain. V was shortened by 3 bases and J by 5 bases, with 10 bases between the two germline ends. This CDR3 comprises 12 residues. Germline V CDR1 and CDR2: SQVTM, ANQGSEA. CDR3 sequence reads: CSVDTVPYGYTL. In nucleotides, the CDR3 is TGCAGCGTTGATACAGTACCTTATGGCTACACCCTC.

This clonotype was found many times. The chain is built from TRBV28 and TRBJ2-7; D may be TRBD2 (5 bases). CDR1 is MDHEN, CDR2 SYDVKM, per germline. Trimming left V 5 bases short and J 2 bases short, with 13 bases between. The CDR3 sequence is 14 residues long. CDR3 in DNA: TGTGCCAGCAGTCTCTACGGGATCGCCTACGAGCAGTACTTC. Protein: CASSLYGIAYEQYF.

This clonotype was found many times. The CDR3 DNA sequence: TGTGCTAGTGGTTTAGTCGTGACGAGGGAACAGAATGAGCAGTTCTTC. Its translation: CASGLVVTREQNEQFF. The J gene is TRBJ2-1, the V gene TRBV12-5, with D perhaps TRBD2 (5 bases). CDR1 is LGHNT, CDR2 FRNRAP, per germline. The CDR3 runs 16 residues. V lost 3 bases and J lost 7, with 19 bases in between.

This clonotype came up many times. The chain recombines TRBV18 with TRBJ1-5; D gene unclear. The V gene lost 2 bases and the J gene lost 2 bases, with 10 bases spanning the gap. The CDR3 sequence is 15 residues long. Per the germline V gene, CDR1 is KGHSH and CDR2 is LQKENI. CDR3 in DNA: TGTGCCAGCTCACCAGCGAGACAAGGCAATCAGCCCCAGCATTTT. Protein sequence: CASSPARQGNQPQHF. The whole variable domain, filled in from reference TRBV18 and TRBJ1-5, reads NAGVMQNPRHLVRRRGQEARLRCSPMKGHSHVYWYRQLPEEGLKFMVYLQKENIIDESGMPKERFSAEFPKEGPSILRIQQVVRGDSAAYFCASSPARQGNQPQHFGDGTRLSIL.

This chain uses TRBV3-1 with TRBJ1-2; TRBD1 agrees at 10 bases. The CDR3 is made up of 12 amino acids. CDR1 and CDR2 (germline): LGHDT, YNNKEL (reference sequence). V lost 6 bases to trimming and J lost 8 bases; unmatched junction nucleotides: 3. The chain's CDR3 is CASRDRGTGYTF. The CDR3 DNA sequence: TGTGCCAGCAGGGACAGGGGGACCGGCTACACCTTC.

The gene calls are TRBV6-2 or TRBV6-3 and TRBJ2-1; 12 bases map to TRBD2. V lost 2 bases to trimming and J lost 7 bases; unmatched junction nucleotides: 6. The germline gives CDR1 MNHEY, CDR2 SVGEGT. The CDR3 is 16 amino acids. The CDR3 DNA reads TGTGCCAGCAGTTACCGGCTAGCGGGGGGGCAGAATGAGCAGTTCTTC. Translated, it gives CASSYRLAGGQNEQFF.

The chain uses TRBV5-1 and TRBJ2-1; no clear D. V was pared by 2 bases and J by 0 bases, with 15 bases between. The CDR3 length is 17 residues. Per the germline V gene, CDR1 is SGHRS and CDR2 is YFSETQ. The CDR3 DNA reads TGCGCCAGCAGCTTAAGTCGAGAACTCCGCTCCTACAATGAGCAGTTCTTC. This encodes CASSLSRELRSYNEQFF. Full variable domain (remainder filled in from reference TRBV5-1 and TRBJ2-1): KAGVTQTPRYLIKTRGQQVTLSCSPISGHRSVSWYQQTPGQGLQFLFEYFSETQRNKGNFPGRFSGRQFSNSRSEMNVSTLELGDSALYLCASSLSRELRSYNEQFFGPGTRLTVL.

On this clonotype: This may be a read error: a much more frequent sequence differs by one nucleotide. Here the CDR3 DNA reads TGTGCCAGCAGGTGGCTTCCTAACCTGAACGCCGGGGAGCTGTTTTTT. Its translation: CASRWLPNLNAGELFF. The chain has TRBV2 and TRBJ2-2; D not certain. Germline-derived CDR1 and CDR2 are SNHLY and FYNNEI. The CDR3 is 16 amino acids. The whole variable domain, remainder taken from reference TRBV2 and TRBJ2-2, is EPEVTQTPSHQVTQMGQEVILRCVPISNHLYFYWYRQILGQKVEFLVSFYNNEISEKSEIFDDQFSVERPDGSNFTLKIRSTKLEDSAMYFCASRWLPNLNAGELFFGEGSRLTVL.

This clonotype was recorded many times. The V and J genes are TRBV2 and TRBJ2-5; TRBD1 agrees at 9 bases. The germline gives CDR1 SNHLY, CDR2 FYNNEI. The CDR3 totals 13 residues. V lost 8 bases, J lost 8 bases, and 9 bases stayed unmatched. The CDR3 loop reads CASVQTGGTTQYF. CDR3 coding DNA: TGTGCCAGCGTGCAGACAGGGGGAACAACCCAGTACTTC. The variable domain in full, completed from reference TRBV2 and TRBJ2-5, reads EPEVTQTPSHQVTQMGQEVILRCVPISNHLYFYWYRQILGQKVEFLVSFYNNEISEKSEIFDDQFSVERPDGSNFTLKIRSTKLEDSAMYFCASVQTGGTTQYFGPGTRLLVL.

DNA of the CDR3: TGCGCCAGCAGCCAGAAGCCGGGGCCTACATTTCCTAAGACCCACCAGAACACCGGGGAGCTGTTTTTT. Its protein is CASSQKPGPTFPKTHQNTGELFF. The chain is built from TRBV4-1 and TRBJ2-2; D assignment may be TRBD1 or TRBD2 (5 bases each). The CDR3 is 23 residues long. V dropped 3 bases and J dropped 1 base, with 33 bases sitting between them. Germline CDR1 and CDR2: MGHRA and YSYEKL.

This clonotype has a handful of counts. The genes are TRBV20-1 and TRBJ1-5; D gene ambiguous. The germline V and J ends were trimmed by 2 bases and 2 bases, with 7 bases remaining between them. Germline CDR1 DFQATT, CDR2 SNEGSKA (reference sequence). This CDR3 region has 13 residues. The CDR3 here is CSARLPGNQPQHF. CDR3 sequence (DNA): TGCAGTGCTAGACTCCCGGGCAATCAGCCCCAGCATTTT.

This clonotype was detected a few times. V is TRBV3-1 and J is TRBJ2-7; 10 bases are shared with TRBD1. V was pared by 4 bases and J by 7 bases, with 13 bases of the junction left unmatched. Germline lookup yields CDR1 LGHDT and CDR2 YNNKEL (reference sequence). The CDR3 consists of 16 residues. The CDR3 DNA is TGTGCCAGCAGCCCCCATATCGGGACAGGGGTCGGAGAGCAGTACTTC. Its protein product is CASSPHIGTGVGEQYF.

Only a few counts were recorded for this clonotype. The rearrangement joins TRBV30 to TRBJ1-5, with a tentative D call TRBD1 (5 bases). The CDR3 has 13 amino acids. CDR1 is GTSNPN and CDR2 is SVGIG in the germline V gene (reference sequence). Trimming took off 1 base at V and 4 bases at J, with 8 bases between the two ends. CDR3 in DNA: TGTGCCTGGAGTGAACAGGAAAATCAGCCCCAGCATTTT. Translating it yields CAWSEQENQPQHF.

The chain couples TRBV14 to TRBJ1-1; D is unclear. CDR3 length equals 14 residues. V was cut by 4 bases and J by 3 bases, with 12 bases left in between. From germline, CDR1 is SGHDN and CDR2 FVKESK. The CDR3 DNA reads as TGTGCCAGCAGCCTTCAACGGGCCTACACTGAAGCTTTCTTT. Translation gives CASSLQRAYTEAFF.

Here the CDR3 DNA reads TGTGCCAGCAGAGCAGGAGCCTCCACAGATACGCAGTATTTT. Protein product: CASRAGASTDTQYF. The chain links TRBV2 to TRBJ2-3; D call uncertain. The germline V gene encodes CDR1 SNHLY and CDR2 FYNNEI. V was pared by 6 bases and J by 2 bases, with 12 bases between. This CDR3 spans 14 amino acids.

This clonotype has a count of ten or more. The V gene is TRBV29-1, the J gene TRBJ2-1; 10 bases align to TRBD2. V trimming: 6 bases; J trimming: 4 bases; junction bases outside the gene matches: 6. In germline, CDR1 is SQVTM, CDR2 ANQGSEA. CDR3 length: 14 residues. The chain's CDR3 is CSVRWTSGYNEQFF. The CDR3 nucleotides read TGCAGCGTGAGGTGGACTAGCGGATACAATGAGCAGTTCTTC.

The genes are TRBV9 and TRBJ1-2; tentative D call: TRBD1 (6 bases). The germline V gene has CDR1 SGDLS and CDR2 YYNGEE. The V end lost 4 bases, the J end lost 6 bases, and 22 bases lay between the germline ends. The CDR3 consists of 16 residues. The CDR3 reads CASSPLSGDTMNGYTF. In DNA, the CDR3 is TGTGCCAGCAGCCCCCTTTCTGGGGACACCATGAATGGCTACACCTTC.

As for this clonotype: A read error may produce the germline difference seen at one junction end. The chain joins TRBV6-2 or TRBV6-3 to TRBJ1-5, with unresolved D. This CDR3 is 14 amino acids long. Germline CDR1 reads MNHEY; CDR2 reads SVGEGT. The CDR3 nucleotides read TGTGCCAGCGACCCGAGCGGCTCGAGTCAGCTCCAGCATTTT. This gives the protein CASDPSGSSQLQHF.

This clonotype occurred many times. V gene TRBV27 combines with J gene TRBJ2-7, with D perhaps matching TRBD1 (6 bases). CDR1 MNHEY and CDR2 SMNVEV come from the germline V gene (reference sequence). The CDR3 length is 14 residues. V lost 4 bases and J lost 2, with 12 bases in between. The CDR3 DNA is TGTGCCAGCAGTTCATCGACAGGAGCCTACGAGCAGTACTTC. It encodes CASSSSTGAYEQYF.

The chain carries TRBV11-1 and TRBJ2-1; the match to TRBD1 covers 7 bases. The CDR3 totals 15 residues. V gave up 5 bases and J gave up 2 bases; unmatched junction bases: 6. The germline gives CDR1 SGHAT, CDR2 FQDESV (reference sequence). The CDR3 reads CASSRGQLPYNEQFF. CDR3 nucleotides: TGTGCCAGCAGCCGGGGACAGCTACCCTACAATGAGCAGTTCTTC.

The genes are TRBV7-3 and TRBJ2-1, with 7 bases fitting TRBD1. This CDR3 spans 15 amino acids. In germline, CDR1 is SGHTA, CDR2 FQGTGA. With 5 bases clipped from V and 1 base from J, the junction kept 5 bases outside the gene matches. CDR3 in amino acids: CASSLKGQSYNEQFF. In DNA, the CDR3 is TGTGCCAGCAGCCTTAAGGGACAGTCCTACAATGAGCAGTTCTTC.

The chain recombines TRBV20-1 with TRBJ1-6; perhaps TRBD1 as D (5 bases). Looked up from germline, CDR1 is DFQATT and CDR2 is SNEGSKA (reference sequence). V shed 3 bases and J shed 5 bases, with 8 bases lying between them. This CDR3 spans 13 amino acids. CDR3 in amino acids: CSARGTNNSPLHF. DNA of the CDR3: TGCAGTGCTAGGGGGACGAATAATTCACCCCTCCACTTT.

As to this clonotype: The germline gene is not matched at one end of the junction; a read error may be the cause. V and J are TRBV6-2 or TRBV6-3 and TRBJ1-2, with D unresolved. The CDR3 extends over 12 amino acids. Germline CDR1 and CDR2: MNHEY and SVGEGT. Written as DNA, the CDR3 is TGTGCCAACAGTTACAAGAGGGATGGCTACACCTTC. Its protein is CANSYKRDGYTF.

Regarding this clonotype: Being one base from a much bigger clone, this may be a read error. This chain connects TRBV20-1 to TRBJ1-1, with 8 bases that match TRBD1. The germline V gene encodes CDR1 DFQATT and CDR2 SNEGSKA (reference sequence). J was trimmed by 6 bases and V by 5 bases; bases with no gene match: 8. The CDR3 spans 13 residues. CDR3 sequence reads: CSAGKTGDSEAFF. DNA for the CDR3: TGCAGTGCTGGGAAGACAGGGGACTCTGAAGCTTTCTTT.

The chain employs TRBV5-5 and TRBJ2-7, with 12 bases aligning to TRBD1. Germline assignment: CDR1 SGHKS and CDR2 YYEKEE (reference sequence). CDR3 size: 16 residues. After removal of 8 bases from V and 4 bases from J, the junction contained 13 bases not matched to a gene. CDR3 sequence reads: CASSRTGTGGWYEQYF. DNA of the CDR3: TGTGCCAGTAGTCGCACCGGGACAGGGGGCTGGTACGAGCAGTACTTC.

This clonotype was seen at least ten times. This sequence joins TRBV12-3 or TRBV12-4 and TRBJ2-7; 9 bases agree with TRBD1. Losses at the gene ends were 7 bases for V and 3 bases for J; bases not matched to a gene: 4. This CDR3 is 13 amino acids long. The CDR3 protein is CASTWGQGYEQYF. In DNA form, the CDR3 reads TGTGCCAGCACCTGGGGACAGGGCTACGAGCAGTACTTC.

This clonotype has at least ten counts. The V gene is TRBV5-1, the J gene TRBJ2-3; weak D call: TRBD1 (6 bases). The length of the CDR3 is 15 residues. From germline, CDR1 is SGHRS and CDR2 YFSETQ. Trimming left V 2 bases short and J 2 bases short, with 12 bases between. CDR3 nucleotide sequence: TGCGCCAGCAGCTTCTCAGGACAGTTCACAGATACGCAGTATTTT. It encodes CASSFSGQFTDTQYF.

The J gene is TRBJ2-3, the V gene TRBV20-1, with 9 bases lining up with TRBD2. The CDR3 consists of 14 residues. V trimming: 5 bases; J trimming: 5 bases; junction bases outside the gene matches: 8. Germline values: CDR1 DFQATT, CDR2 SNEGSKA (reference sequence). The CDR3 DNA follows: TGCAGTGCTGGACGACTAGCGGTCTTAGATACGCAGTATTTT. It translates to CSAGRLAVLDTQYF.